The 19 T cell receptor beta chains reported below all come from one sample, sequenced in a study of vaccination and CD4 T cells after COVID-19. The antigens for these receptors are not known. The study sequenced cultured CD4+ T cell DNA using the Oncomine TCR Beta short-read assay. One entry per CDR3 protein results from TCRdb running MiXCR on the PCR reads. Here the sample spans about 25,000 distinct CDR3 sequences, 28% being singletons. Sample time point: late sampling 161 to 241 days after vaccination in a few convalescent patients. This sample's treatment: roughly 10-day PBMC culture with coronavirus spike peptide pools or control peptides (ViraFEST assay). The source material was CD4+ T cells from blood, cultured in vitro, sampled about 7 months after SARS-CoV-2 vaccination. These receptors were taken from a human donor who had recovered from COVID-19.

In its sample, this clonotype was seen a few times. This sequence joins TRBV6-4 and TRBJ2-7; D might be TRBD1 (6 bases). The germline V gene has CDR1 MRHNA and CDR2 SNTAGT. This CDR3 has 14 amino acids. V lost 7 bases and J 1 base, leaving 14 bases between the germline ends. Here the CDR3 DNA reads TGTGCCAGCATCAACAGGGTCCAATCCTACGAGCAGTACTTC. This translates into CASINRVQSYEQYF.

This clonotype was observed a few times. The CDR3 is CASSEGFGANVLTF. CDR3 DNA: TGTGCCAGCAGTGAGGGTTTTGGGGCCAACGTCCTGACTTTC. The rearrangement uses TRBV6-4 and TRBJ2-6; no firm D call. CDR1 and CDR2 from the germline V gene are MRHNA and SNTAGT. This CDR3 contains 14 residues. Trimming cost V 3 bases and J 3 bases, with 6 bases left between them.

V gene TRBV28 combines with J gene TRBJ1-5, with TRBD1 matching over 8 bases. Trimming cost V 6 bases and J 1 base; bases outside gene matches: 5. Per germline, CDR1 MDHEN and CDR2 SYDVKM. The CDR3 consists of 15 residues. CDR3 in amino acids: CASSLDRASNQPQHF. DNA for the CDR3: TGTGCCAGCAGCTTGGACAGGGCCAGCAATCAGCCCCAGCATTTT.

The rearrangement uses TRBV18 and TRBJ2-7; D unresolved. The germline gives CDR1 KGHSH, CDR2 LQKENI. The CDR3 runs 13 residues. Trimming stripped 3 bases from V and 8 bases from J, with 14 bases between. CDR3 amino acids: CASSPGLGGQQYF. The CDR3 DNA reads TGTGCCAGCTCACCCGGTCTGGGCGGTCAGCAGTACTTC.

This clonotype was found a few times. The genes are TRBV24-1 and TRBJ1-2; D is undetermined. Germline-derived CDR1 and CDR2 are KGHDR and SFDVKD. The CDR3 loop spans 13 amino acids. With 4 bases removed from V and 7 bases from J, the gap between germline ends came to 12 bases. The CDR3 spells CATSDTANPGYTF. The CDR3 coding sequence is TGTGCCACCAGTGACACCGCCAACCCTGGCTACACCTTC.

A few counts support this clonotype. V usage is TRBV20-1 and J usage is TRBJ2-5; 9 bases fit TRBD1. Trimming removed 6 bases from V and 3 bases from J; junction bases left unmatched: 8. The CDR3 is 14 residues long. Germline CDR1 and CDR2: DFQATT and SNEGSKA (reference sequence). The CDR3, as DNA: TGCAGTGCCTCCGGGACAGGGCCAAAAGAGACCCAGTACTTC. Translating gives CSASGTGPKETQYF.

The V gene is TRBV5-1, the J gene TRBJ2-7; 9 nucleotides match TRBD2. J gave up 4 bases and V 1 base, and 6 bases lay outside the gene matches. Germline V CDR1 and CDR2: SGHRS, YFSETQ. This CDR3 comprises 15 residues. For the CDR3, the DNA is TGCGCCAGCAGCTTGAATAGCGGGAGTGCGTACGAGCAGTACTTC. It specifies CASSLNSGSAYEQYF.

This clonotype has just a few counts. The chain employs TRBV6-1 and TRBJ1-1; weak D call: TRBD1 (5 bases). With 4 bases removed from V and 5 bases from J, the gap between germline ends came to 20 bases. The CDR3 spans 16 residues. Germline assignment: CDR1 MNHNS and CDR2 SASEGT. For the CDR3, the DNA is TGTGCCAGCAGTGCCCCGAGGGCCCTTAGGGGTACTGAAGCTTTCTTT. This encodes CASSAPRALRGTEAFF.

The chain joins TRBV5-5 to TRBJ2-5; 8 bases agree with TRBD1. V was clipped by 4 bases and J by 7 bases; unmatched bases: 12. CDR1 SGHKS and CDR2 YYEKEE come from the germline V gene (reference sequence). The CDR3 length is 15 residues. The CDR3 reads CASSRTGGSRVTQYF. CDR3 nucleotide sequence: TGTGCCAGCAGCAGAACAGGGGGGTCTCGGGTGACCCAGTACTTC.

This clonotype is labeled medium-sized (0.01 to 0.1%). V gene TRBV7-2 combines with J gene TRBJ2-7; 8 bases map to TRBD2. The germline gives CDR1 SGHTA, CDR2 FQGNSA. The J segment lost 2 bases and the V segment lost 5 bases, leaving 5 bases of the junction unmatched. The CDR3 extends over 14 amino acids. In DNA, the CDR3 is TGTGCCAGCAGCATTAGCGGGACCGCCTACGAGCAGTACTTC. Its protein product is CASSISGTAYEQYF. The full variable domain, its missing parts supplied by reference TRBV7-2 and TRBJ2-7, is GAGVSQSPSNKVTEKGKDVELRCDPISGHTALYWYRQSLGQGLEFLIYFQGNSAPDKSGLPSDRFSAERTGGSVSTLTIQRTQQEDSAVYLCASSISGTAYEQYFGPGTRLTVT.

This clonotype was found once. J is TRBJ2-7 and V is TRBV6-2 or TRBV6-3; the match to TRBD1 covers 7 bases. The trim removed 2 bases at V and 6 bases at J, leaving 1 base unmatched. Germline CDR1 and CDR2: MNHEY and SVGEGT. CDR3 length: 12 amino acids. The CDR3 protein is CASSYDRVEQYF. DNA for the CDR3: TGTGCCAGCAGTTACGACAGGGTCGAGCAGTACTTC.

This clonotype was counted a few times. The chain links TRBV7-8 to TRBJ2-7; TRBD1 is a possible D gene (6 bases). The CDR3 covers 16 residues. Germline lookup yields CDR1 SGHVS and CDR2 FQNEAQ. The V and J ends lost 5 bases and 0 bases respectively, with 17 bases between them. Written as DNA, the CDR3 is TGTGCCAGCAGCCGAGAATTCAGGGGAAGCTCCTACGAGCAGTACTTC. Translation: CASSREFRGSSYEQYF.

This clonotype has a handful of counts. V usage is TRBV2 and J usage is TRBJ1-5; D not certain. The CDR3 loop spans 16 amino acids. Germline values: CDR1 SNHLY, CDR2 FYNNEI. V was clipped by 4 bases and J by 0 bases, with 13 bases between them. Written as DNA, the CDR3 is TGTGCCAGCAGTGTTGGGGAGGACTATAGCAATCAGCCCCAGCATTTT. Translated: CASSVGEDYSNQPQHF.

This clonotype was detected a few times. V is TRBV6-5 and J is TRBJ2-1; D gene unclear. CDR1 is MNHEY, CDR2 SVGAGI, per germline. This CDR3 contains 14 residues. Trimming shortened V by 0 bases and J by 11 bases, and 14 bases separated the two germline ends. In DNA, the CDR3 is TGTGCCAGCAGTTACTCGAAGTTTGGGCTTCAGCAGTTCTTC. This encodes CASSYSKFGLQQFF.

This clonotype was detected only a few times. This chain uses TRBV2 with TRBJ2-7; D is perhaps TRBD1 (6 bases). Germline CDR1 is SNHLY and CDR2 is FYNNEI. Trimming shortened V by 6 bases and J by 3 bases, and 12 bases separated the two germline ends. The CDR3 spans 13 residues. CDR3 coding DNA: TGTGCCAGCAGAGTGACAGGAGTCTACGAGCAGTACTTC. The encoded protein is CASRVTGVYEQYF.

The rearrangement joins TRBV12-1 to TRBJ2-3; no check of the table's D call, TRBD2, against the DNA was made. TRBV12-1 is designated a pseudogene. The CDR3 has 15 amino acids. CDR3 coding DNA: TGTGCCAGCAGTCGGACTAGCGGGGGCACAGATACGCAGTATTTT. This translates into CASSRTSGGTDTQYF.

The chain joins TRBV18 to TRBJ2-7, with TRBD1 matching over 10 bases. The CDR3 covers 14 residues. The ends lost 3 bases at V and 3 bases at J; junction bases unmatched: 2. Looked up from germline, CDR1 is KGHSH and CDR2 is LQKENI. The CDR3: CASSPDRGVYEQYF. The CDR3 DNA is TGTGCCAGCTCACCGGACAGGGGGGTCTACGAGCAGTACTTC.

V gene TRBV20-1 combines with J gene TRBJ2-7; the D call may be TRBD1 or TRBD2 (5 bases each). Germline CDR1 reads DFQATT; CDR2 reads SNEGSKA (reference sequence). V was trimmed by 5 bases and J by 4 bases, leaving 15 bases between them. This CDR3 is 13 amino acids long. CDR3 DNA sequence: TGCAGTGCTCCTAGGGACGGAACATACGAGCAGTACTTC. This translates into CSAPRDGTYEQYF.

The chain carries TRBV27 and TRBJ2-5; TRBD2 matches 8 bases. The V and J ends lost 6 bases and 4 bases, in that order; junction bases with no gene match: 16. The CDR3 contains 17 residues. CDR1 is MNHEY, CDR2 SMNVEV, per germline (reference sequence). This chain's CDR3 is CASSRRSSGTRLETQYF. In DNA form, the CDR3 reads TGTGCCAGCAGCCGCCGCTCATCGGGGACTAGATTAGAGACCCAGTACTTC.